These 26 T cell receptor beta chains were all obtained from the same sample, sequenced in a study of T cells in Graves' hyperthyroidism and ophthalmopathy. Amplified TCR beta CDR3 regions derived from RNA transcripts. Researchers ran a first-round RT-PCR on the TCR CDR3 using the HTBI primer set. TCRdb reprocessed the multiplex PCR reads via MiXCR and lists one record per CDR3 protein. The table has 500,000 to 600,000 distinct CDR3 sequences, around 46% seen once; the top ten hold over 15%. Sequencing used peripheral blood or thyroid tissue (not recorded which). Every receptor here comes from an adult woman with Graves' disease, either hyperthyroidism or ophthalmopathy (not recorded which).

The chain recombines TRBV7-8 with TRBJ2-5, with 8 nucleotides matching TRBD2. This CDR3 is built from 15 residues. Germline CDR1 reads SGHVS; CDR2 reads FQNEAQ. After removal of 5 bases from V and 4 bases from J, the junction contained 9 bases not matched to a gene. The CDR3, as DNA: TGTGCCAGCAGCGGGGGCGGGACTAGTCTAGAGACCCAGTACTTC. Its protein is CASSGGGTSLETQYF. The complete variable domain, with remaining parts taken from reference TRBV7-8 and TRBJ2-5, reads GAGVSQSPRYKVAKRGQDVALRCDPISGHVSLFWYQQALGQGPEFLTYFQNEAQLDKSGLPSDRFFAERPEGSVSTLKIQRTQQEDSAVYLCASSGGGTSLETQYFGPGTRLLVL.

The CDR3 DNA sequence: TGTGCCAGCAGCCCCACAGGGATAGAGGAAAAACTGTTTTTT. As protein: CASSPTGIEEKLFF. The chain employs TRBV7-9 and TRBJ1-4, with D perhaps matching TRBD1 (6 bases). Germline V gene sequence: CDR1 SEHNR, CDR2 FQNEAQ (reference sequence). The CDR3 loop spans 14 amino acids. V was pared by 5 bases and J by 8 bases, with 15 bases between.

The genes are TRBV10-3 and TRBJ1-5, with 7 bases fitting TRBD1. This CDR3 region has 16 residues. Trimming took 0 bases from V and 1 from J; bases not matched to a gene: 3. The germline gives CDR1 ENHRY, CDR2 SYGVKD. The CDR3 nucleotides read TGTGCCATCAGTGAGTCAAACAGGGGAAGCAATCAGCCCCAGCATTTT. Translation: CAISESNRGSNQPQHF.

In this sample, this clonotype turned up many times. CDR3 coding DNA: TGTGCCAGCAGCCCCCCCTCAGGGGGCGATCAGCCCCAGCATTTT. Residues: CASSPPSGGDQPQHF. The rearrangement uses TRBV7-9 and TRBJ1-5, with 8 nucleotides matching TRBD1. J lost 5 bases, V lost 5 bases, and 8 bases had no gene match. CDR1 and CDR2 (germline): SEHNR, FQNEAQ (reference sequence). The CDR3 runs to 15 residues.

The chain carries TRBV20-1 and TRBJ1-5, with D perhaps TRBD1 (5 bases). The length of the CDR3 is 15 residues. Trimming removed 1 base from V and 2 bases from J, with 12 bases in between. The germline V gene has CDR1 DFQATT and CDR2 SNEGSKA (reference sequence). CDR3 DNA: TGCAGTGCTAGAGGGGTGCAGGGTGGCAATCAGCCCCAGCATTTT. It specifies CSARGVQGGNQPQHF.

This clonotype was counted at least ten times. The gene calls are TRBV7-3 and TRBJ1-1; 7 nucleotides match TRBD1. With 5 bases clipped from V and 6 bases from J, the junction kept 12 bases outside the gene matches. The CDR3 totals 15 residues. Per germline, CDR1 SGHTA and CDR2 FQGTGA. This chain's CDR3 is CASSPKGGRWAEAFF. For the CDR3, the DNA is TGTGCCAGCAGCCCGAAAGGGGGCAGATGGGCTGAAGCTTTCTTT.

There are a few counts of this clonotype. The chain combines TRBV5-4 with TRBJ2-5, with TRBD2 as a possible D gene (6 bases). The ends were cut back, 1 base at V and 9 bases at J, with 10 bases in the middle. This CDR3 region has 12 residues. Germline CDR1 SGHNT, CDR2 YYREEE (reference sequence). CDR3 nucleotides: TGTGCCAGCAGCTTGTCACGGGGGTCCCAGTACTTC. Protein sequence: CASSLSRGSQYF.

To note about this clonotype: A much bigger clone sits one base away, suggesting this may be a read error. The genes are TRBV9 and TRBJ2-3; the D is unclear. Looked up from germline, CDR1 is SGDLS and CDR2 is YYNGEE. CDR3 length: 16 residues. In DNA, the CDR3 is TGTACCAGCAGCGTAGTAGGGTTCCTTAGCACAGATACGCAGTATTTT. Translating gives CTSSVVGFLSTDTQYF.

On this clonotype itself: No conserved phenylalanine or tryptophan is present at the end of the CDR3, so a read error is the likely explanation. It is unclear where the CDR3 begins or ends on the DNA, so no DNA is shown, and the CDR3 is as TCRdb lists it. V is TRBV6-6 and J is TRBJ2-7; TRBD1 is the table's D call, not checked against the DNA. In germline, CDR1 is MNHNY, CDR2 SVGAGI (reference sequence). 14 amino acids form the CDR3, both terminal residues included. The CDR3: CASSLDSSSYEQCY.

On this clonotype: Its ends do not fully match the called genes, so a read error is possible. CDR3 amino acids: CSVEEPVKDGHTF. CDR3 nucleotide sequence: TGCAGCGTTGAAGAGCCGGTTAAGGATGGCCACACCTTC. This rearrangement joins TRBV29-1 to TRBJ1-2; no clear D. The CDR3 runs to 13 residues. Germline loops: CDR1 SQVTM, CDR2 ANQGSEA.

This clonotype was detected ten times or more. The chain employs TRBV2 and TRBJ1-2; weak D call: TRBD1 (5 bases). Germline-derived CDR1 and CDR2 are SNHLY and FYNNEI. Trimming shortened V by 8 bases and J by 4 bases, and 14 bases separated the two germline ends. The CDR3 extends over 13 amino acids. The CDR3 region is CASLKGPSYGYTF. CDR3 DNA sequence: TGTGCCAGCCTTAAGGGACCGAGCTATGGCTACACCTTC. Full variable domain (remainder filled in from reference TRBV2 and TRBJ1-2): EPEVTQTPSHQVTQMGQEVILRCVPISNHLYFYWYRQILGQKVEFLVSFYNNEISEKSEIFDDQFSVERPDGSNFTLKIRSTKLEDSAMYFCASLKGPSYGYTFGSGTRLTVV.

This clonotype was recorded many times. This rearrangement joins TRBV27 to TRBJ1-2; D ambiguous. CDR3 size: 12 residues. Between the trimmed V and J ends, which lost 6 bases and 8 bases, there was a span of 13 bases. From germline, CDR1 is MNHEY and CDR2 SMNVEV (reference sequence). The CDR3 nucleotides are TGTGCCAGCAGGACGGCTGGCGAGGGCTACACCTTC. This gives the protein CASRTAGEGYTF.

In its sample, this clonotype was seen many times. The rearrangement joins TRBV3-1 to TRBJ1-5; a possible D gene is TRBD1 (5 bases). V was trimmed by 1 base and J by 3 bases, leaving 7 bases between them. Per the germline V gene, CDR1 is LGHDT and CDR2 is YNNKEL (reference sequence). The CDR3 loop spans 14 amino acids. The CDR3 coding sequence is TGTGCCAGCAGCCAAGGACAGATCAATCAGCCCCAGCATTTT. Its translation is CASSQGQINQPQHF.

This clonotype showed up many times. The V call is TRBV6-1, the J call TRBJ1-5, with no clear D. Germline-derived CDR1 and CDR2 are MNHNS and SASEGT. The CDR3 length is 14 residues. The V gene lost 5 bases and the J gene lost 1 base, with 9 bases spanning the gap. This chain's CDR3 is CASSRDKSNQPQHF. CDR3 sequence (DNA): TGTGCCAGCAGTAGAGACAAAAGCAATCAGCCCCAGCATTTT.

This clonotype has a count of ten or more. V usage is TRBV30 and J usage is TRBJ1-1; D is perhaps TRBD1 (5 bases). Germline CDR1 and CDR2: GTSNPN and SVGIG (reference sequence). The CDR3 runs to 14 residues. With 4 bases removed from V and 10 bases from J, the gap between germline ends came to 22 bases. The CDR3 DNA is TGTGCCTGGACCCCGGGACTCATCTCATCGGGAGCTTTCTTT. Its protein product is CAWTPGLISSGAFF.

This clonotype has at least ten counts. This chain links TRBV19 with TRBJ1-1; 7 nucleotides line up with TRBD1. Per germline, CDR1 LNHDA and CDR2 SQIVND (reference sequence). Trimming at V came to 6 bases and at J to 3 bases, leaving 7 bases not matched to a gene. The CDR3 consists of 14 residues. The CDR3 coding sequence is TGTGCCAGTAGCACTAGGGGGCTCGACACTGAAGCTTTCTTT. Translation: CASSTRGLDTEAFF.

The rearrangement joins TRBV20-1 to TRBJ2-2; D possibly corresponds to TRBD2 (6 bases). The germline V gene encodes CDR1 DFQATT and CDR2 SNEGSKA (reference sequence). V shed 6 bases and J shed 2 bases, with 13 bases lying between them. This CDR3 is built from 14 residues. DNA of the CDR3: TGCAGTGCCCCGAGGGACTCCAACACCGGGGAGCTGTTTTTT. It yields the protein CSAPRDSNTGELFF.

The V and J genes are TRBV5-1 and TRBJ1-2, with TRBD1 identical over 10 bases. This CDR3 region has 14 residues. The V segment lost 3 bases and the J segment 6 bases; nucleotides outside the gene matches: 5. Germline V gene sequence: CDR1 SGHRS, CDR2 YFSETQ. CDR3 sequence: CASSSTGTGDGYTF. Written as DNA, the CDR3 is TGCGCCAGCAGCTCCACCGGGACAGGGGATGGCTACACCTTC.

This clonotype was recorded a few times. This chain connects TRBV28 to TRBJ2-7; possibly TRBD2 for D (6 bases). The CDR3 runs 15 residues. Germline lookup yields CDR1 MDHEN and CDR2 SYDVKM. With 4 bases removed from V and 6 bases from J, the gap between germline ends came to 19 bases. The CDR3 spells CASSSGDGNPAEQYF. The DNA of the CDR3 is TGTGCCAGCAGTTCGGGGGACGGTAACCCCGCCGAGCAGTACTTC. The full variable domain, with the rest looked up from reference TRBV28 and TRBJ2-7, is DVKVTQSSRYLVKRTGEKVFLECVQDMDHENMFWYRQDPGLGLRLIYFSYDVKMKEKGDIPEGYSVSREKKERFSLILESASTNQTSMYLCASSSGDGNPAEQYFGPGTRLTVT.

This clonotype has at least ten counts. The CDR3 DNA sequence: TGTGCCAGCAGTGAGTCAGGACGGACCCAGTACTTC. Amino acid sequence: CASSESGRTQYF. This chain uses TRBV6-1 with TRBJ2-5; D remains unclear. With 3 bases removed from V and 7 bases from J, the gap between germline ends came to 9 bases. The CDR3 is 12 residues long. Germline V gene lookup returns CDR1 MNHNS and CDR2 SASEGT.

This clonotype was counted ten times or more. V gene TRBV7-6 combines with J gene TRBJ2-7, with D perhaps TRBD2 (5 bases). CDR1 and CDR2 from the germline V gene are SGHVS and FNYEAQ. This CDR3 region has 15 residues. V shed 5 bases and J shed 2 bases, with 16 bases lying between them. In DNA form, the CDR3 reads TGTGCCAGCAGCATTGGCGGGTTCCCTACCTACGAGCAGTACTTC. Protein: CASSIGGFPTYEQYF. The full variable domain, in which reference TRBV7-6 and TRBJ2-7 provide the parts outside the CDR3, is GAGVSQSPRYKVTKRGQDVALRCDPISGHVSLYWYRQALGQGPEFLTYFNYEAQQDKSGLPNDRFSAERPEGSISTLTIQRTEQRDSAMYRCASSIGGFPTYEQYFGPGTRLTVT.

This clonotype was counted at least ten times. The chain has TRBV4-2 and TRBJ2-2, with D uncertain. Looked up from germline, CDR1 is LGHNA and CDR2 is YNFKEQ. Trimming removed 8 bases at V and 0 bases at J, with 13 bases between. The CDR3 length is 15 residues. In DNA form, the CDR3 reads TGTGCCAGCGGGAAAACAGACGCGAACACCGGGGAGCTGTTTTTT. Its protein product is CASGKTDANTGELFF.

At least ten counts were recorded for this clonotype. The CDR3 DNA sequence: TGTGCCAGCAGTTTATTCAGCTCCTACGAGCAGTACTTC. Translated: CASSLFSSYEQYF. This chain uses TRBV28 with TRBJ2-7, with D uncertain. The CDR3 runs 13 residues. V was shortened by 1 base and J by 0 bases, with 4 bases between the two germline ends. Germline assignment: CDR1 MDHEN and CDR2 SYDVKM.

This clonotype has a count of ten or more. The chain has TRBV6-6 and TRBJ1-6; tentatively, D is TRBD1 (5 bases). From germline, CDR1 is MNHNY and CDR2 SVGAGI (reference sequence). The CDR3 consists of 15 residues. The germline V and J ends were trimmed by 5 bases and 6 bases, with 14 bases remaining between them. This CDR3 is CASSDHRDGNSPLHF. The CDR3 DNA is TGTGCCAGCAGTGACCACCGGGACGGTAATTCACCCCTCCACTTT.

The chain combines TRBV2 with TRBJ1-2; TRBD1 might be the D (5 bases). Trimming took 3 bases from V and 3 from J, leaving 14 bases between them. CDR3 length equals 15 residues. Germline-derived CDR1 and CDR2 are SNHLY and FYNNEI. The DNA for the CDR3 is TGTGCCAGCAGTGACAGGGACTCTATCGACTATGGCTACACCTTC. It translates to CASSDRDSIDYGYTF.

Turning to this clonotype: One base away lies a much larger clone, so this may be a sequencing read error. The J gene is TRBJ1-6, the V gene TRBV27, with D possibly TRBD1 on 5 matching bases. The CDR3 runs 13 residues. Germline lookup yields CDR1 MNHEY and CDR2 SMNVEV (reference sequence). The CDR3: CASSPRQNLPLHF. CDR3 DNA: TGTGCCAGCAGTCCAAGACAGAATTTACCCCTCCACTTT.